This section outlines one TCR beta chain sequence together with its context. What it binds is unknown. This sample is drawn from a study of monozygotic twins with inflammatory bowel disease. Study-wide findings and caveats: Researchers were unable to tell different T cell subtypes apart. IBD patients had lower TCRbeta diversity (inverse Simpson) than healthy co-twins.

After re-calling the 5' RACE reads, TCRdb lists one entry per CDR3 protein, DNA absent. In total, the table holds approximately 400,000 distinct CDR3 sequences. Sample: blood. This receptor was obtained from a human donor with ulcerative colitis or Crohn's disease, or a healthy co-twin of an affected twin (not recorded which).

The CDR3 is CASSPRTPPDTQYF. The chain couples TRBV18 to TRBJ2-3; the D gene TCRdb calls, TRBD1, cannot be checked with no DNA. There are 14 residues in the CDR3. Germline CDR1 is KGHSH and CDR2 is LQKENI.